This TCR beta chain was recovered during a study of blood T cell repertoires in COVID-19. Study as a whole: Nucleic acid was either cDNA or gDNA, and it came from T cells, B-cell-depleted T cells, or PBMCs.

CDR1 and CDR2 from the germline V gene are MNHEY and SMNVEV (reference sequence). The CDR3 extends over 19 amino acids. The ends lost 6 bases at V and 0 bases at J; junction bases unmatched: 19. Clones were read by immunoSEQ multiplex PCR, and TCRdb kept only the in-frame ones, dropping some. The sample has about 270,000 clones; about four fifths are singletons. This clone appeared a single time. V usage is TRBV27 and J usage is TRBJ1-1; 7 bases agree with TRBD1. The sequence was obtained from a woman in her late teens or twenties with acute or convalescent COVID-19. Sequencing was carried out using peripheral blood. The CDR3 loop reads CASRGDRTGGSYMNTEAFF. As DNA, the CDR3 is TGTGCCAGCAGAGGGGATAGGACAGGTGGATCCTACATGAACACTGAAGCTTTCTTT.